This T cell receptor beta chain was found in a study of blood T cells in healthy people across ages. The CDR3 consists of 16 residues. From germline, CDR1 is KGHSH and CDR2 LQKENI. V dropped 2 bases and J dropped 3 bases, with 16 bases sitting between them. A second PCR of roughly 7 to 11 cycles used a sample-barcoded 5' primer and a J-beta primer mix. MiXCR was run by TCRdb on the 5' RACE reads, yielding one entry per CDR3 protein. The table lists some 800,000 distinct CDR3 sequences, 20% to 25% of them singletons. The same sample was also studied in work on T cells of mothers and their children.

The receptor was isolated from a boy between 10 and 17 years old in good health. The sequencing sample was made of blood. This chain links TRBV18 with TRBJ1-2; no clear D gene. The CDR3 loop reads CASSPSGLREDYGYTF. CDR3 in DNA: TGTGCCAGCTCACCAAGCGGGCTCCGGGAGGACTATGGCTACACCTTC. Based on the CDR3 plus reference TRBV18 and TRBJ1-2, the full variable domain is NAGVMQNPRHLVRRRGQEARLRCSPMKGHSHVYWYRQLPEEGLKFMVYLQKENIIDESGMPKERFSAEFPKEGPSILRIQQVVRGDSAAYFCASSPSGLREDYGYTFGSGTRLTVV.